A selection of T cell receptor beta chains follows, all from one sample in a study of cytomegalovirus exposure and HLA in healthy donors. Produced via immunoSEQ multiplex PCR; TCRdb's table is partial and in-frame only. The sample yields approximately 140,000 clones, about 80% seen once. The sample taken for sequencing was PBMCs. The receptors derive from a woman in her thirties or forties in good health and CMV-seronegative. Each CDR3 is given with its conserved first and last residue. The D gene is left open where the match is weak. The size entry is marked missing in some rows and otherwise reads once, few, many or a size class.

D,size,V,J,DNA,CDR3
TRBD1,.,TRBV4-1,TRBJ1-1,TGCGCCAGCAGCCAGGGGACAGGTCGCACTGAAGCTTTCTTT,CASSQGTGRTEAFF
TRBD1,.,TRBV7-9,TRBJ1-1,TGTGCCAGCAGCCGATTGACAGGGTCGACTGAAGCTTTCTTT,CASSRLTGSTEAFF
.,.,TRBV28,TRBJ1-2,TGTGCCAGCAGTTTATCTACGGGTACTAACTATGGCTACACCTTC,CASSLSTGTNYGYTF
.,few,TRBV20-1,TRBJ2-7,TGCAGTGCTAGTCCGTGGCACGAGCAGTACTTC,CSASPWHEQYF
.,.,TRBV19,TRBJ2-7,TGTGCCAGTAGTACGCCCGGGACACTTTACGAGCAGTACTTC,CASSTPGTLYEQYF
.,.,TRBV5-1,TRBJ1-2,TGCGCCAGCAGCTTGGCATCCGGTTTCTATGGCTACACCTTC,CASSLASGFYGYTF
.,.,TRBV7-9,TRBJ2-3,TGTGCCAGCAGCGTAGTTCTAGAGACTAGCACAGATACGCAGTATTTT,CASSVVLETSTDTQYF
TRBD1,.,TRBV19,TRBJ1-4,TGTGCCAGTCTCGACAGGGACGCAACTAATGAAAAACTGTTTTTT,CASLDRDATNEKLFF
.,.,TRBV7-8,TRBJ2-4,TGTGCCAGCAGCTTATTTCTGGATGGTTACGGGACAAGGTACCAACTAAAAAACATTCAGTACTTC,CASSLFLDGYGTRYQLKNIQYF
.,.,TRBV5-6,TRBJ1-2,TGTGCCAGCAGCGAGGGACTTGCCGTCTATGGCTACACCTTC,CASSEGLAVYGYTF
TRBD1,few,TRBV4-3,TRBJ1-2,TGCGCCAGCAGCCAAGGCTCGGGACAGGGCAACTATGGCTACACCTTC,CASSQGSGQGNYGYTF
.,.,TRBV28,TRBJ2-5,TGTGCCAGCTCGGCGGGAAGGCTAGAGACCCAGTACTTC,CASSAGRLETQYF
.,.,TRBV27,TRBJ2-4,TGTGCCAGCAGTTTAAATGCCAGGGTCGTCAAAAACATTCAGTACTTC,CASSLNARVVKNIQYF
.,few,TRBV2,TRBJ2-1,TGTGCCAGCTGCGGTAGGGGCTGTGCCGGAAAGTTCTTC,CASCGRGCAGKFF
.,.,TRBV6-4,TRBJ2-3,TGTGCCAGCAGTGACCCGCTATCAAATACGCAGTATTTT,CASSDPLSNTQYF
TRBD1,.,TRBV25-1,TRBJ1-3,TGTGCCAGCAGTGAGACAGGGACTGGAAACACCATATATTTT,CASSETGTGNTIYF
TRBD2,.,TRBV29-1,TRBJ2-7,TGCAGCGCTGGGAGGGCTGATACCTACGAGCAGTACTTC,CSAGRADTYEQYF
.,.,TRBV5-1,TRBJ1-3,TGCGCCAGCAGCTCCCAGCCCACGGACAGTGGAAACACCATATATTTT,CASSSQPTDSGNTIYF
.,.,TRBV5-1,TRBJ2-7,TGCGCCAGCAGCCTGGGGGTACAGAACGAGCAGTACTTC,CASSLGVQNEQYF
TRBD1,.,TRBV4-1,TRBJ1-2,TGCGCCAGCAGCCAAGGAGGACAGGAGTACACCTTC,CASSQGGQEYTF
TRBD2,.,TRBV15,TRBJ2-7,TGTGCCACCAGCAGAGCTCTAGCGGGACATCTTTCCTACGAGCAGTACTTC,CATSRALAGHLSYEQYF
TRBD1,.,TRBV5-1,TRBJ1-1,TGCGCCAGCAGCTCGCTCCGGGACAGGGGGATCACTGAAGCTTTCTTT,CASSSLRDRGITEAFF
TRBD2,once,TRBV2,TRBJ2-1,TGTGCCAGCCAGACTAGCGGGAGGGTCAATGAGCAGTTCTTC,CASQTSGRVNEQFF
.,few,TRBV29-1,TRBJ2-7,TGCAGCGTAAAGCCAGGGGCCTACGAGCAGTACTTC,CSVKPGAYEQYF
.,.,TRBV6-5,TRBJ2-7,TGTGCCAGCAGTTACGGCGGGAACTACTACGAGCAGTACTTC,CASSYGGNYYEQYF
.,.,TRBV7-2,TRBJ1-1,TGTGCCAGCAGCTTTTCAGGTGTGAACACTGAAGCTTTCTTT,CASSFSGVNTEAFF
TRBD2,.,TRBV27,TRBJ2-3,TGTGCCAGCAGTGTAACCGTAGCGGGAGTTACAGATACGCAGTATTTT,CASSVTVAGVTDTQYF
TRBD2,once,TRBV7-3,TRBJ2-1,TGTGCCAGCAGCTCATCCAGCGGGGGGCCCCCCTACAATGAGCAGTTCTTC,CASSSSSGGPPYNEQFF
TRBD1,.,TRBV28,TRBJ1-4,TGTGCCAGCAGGGGACAGGGTGCAACTAATGAAAAACTGTTTTTT,CASRGQGATNEKLFF
.,.,TRBV19,TRBJ1-5,TGTGCCAGTAGCTGGCATTCTAGCAATCAGCCCCAGCATTTT,CASSWHSSNQPQHF
TRBD1,.,TRBV27,TRBJ1-1,TGTGCCAGCAGTCACCGACAGGGGCTCACTGAAGCTTTCTTT,CASSHRQGLTEAFF
TRBD1,once,TRBV5-6,TRBJ2-1,TGTGCCAGCCATAAGGGGGAATACGGGACAGTCGGTGAGCAGTTCTTC,CASHKGEYGTVGEQFF
.,.,TRBV5-1,TRBJ2-5,TGCGCCAGCAGCCTAAGCCAAGAGACCCAGTACTTC,CASSLSQETQYF
.,.,TRBV29-1,TRBJ1-5,TGCAGCGTTTTAATCAGCGGCGGTACTAATCAGCCCCAGCATTTT,CSVLISGGTNQPQHF
TRBD2,.,TRBV4-1,TRBJ2-7,TGCGCCAGCAGCCACTCATTAGCGGGAGGCATGGCGCAGTACTTC,CASSHSLAGGMAQYF
TRBD1,once,TRBV7-2,TRBJ1-1,TGTGCCAGCAGCTCGACAGGGACGAGTACTGAAGCTTTCTTT,CASSSTGTSTEAFF
TRBD2,.,TRBV9,TRBJ2-3,TGTGCCAGCAGCGTCCTAGCGGGAGGGCCGAGAGATACGCAGTATTTT,CASSVLAGGPRDTQYF
.,.,TRBV5-1,TRBJ2-2,TGCGCCAGCAGCCCTAGGCCGGCCGGGGAGCTGTTTTTT,CASSPRPAGELFF
TRBD1,.,TRBV2,TRBJ1-2,TGTGCCAGCAGTGAAGAGGGGGCGCGGATTGGAGGCTACACCTTC,CASSEEGARIGGYTF
TRBD2,.,TRBV11-2,TRBJ2-1,TGTGCCAGCAGCCCAGTAGCGGGACCCACCTACAATGAGCAGTTCTTC,CASSPVAGPTYNEQFF
.,.,TRBV18,TRBJ1-5,TGTGCCAGCTCCTCTAGACCGTTCAATCAGCCCCAGCATTTT,CASSSRPFNQPQHF
TRBD2,.,TRBV14,TRBJ2-7,TGTGCCAGCAGCCAAGAACCCTACTACTCCGGGACTAGCAGTCCCGAGCAGTACTTC,CASSQEPYYSGTSSPEQYF